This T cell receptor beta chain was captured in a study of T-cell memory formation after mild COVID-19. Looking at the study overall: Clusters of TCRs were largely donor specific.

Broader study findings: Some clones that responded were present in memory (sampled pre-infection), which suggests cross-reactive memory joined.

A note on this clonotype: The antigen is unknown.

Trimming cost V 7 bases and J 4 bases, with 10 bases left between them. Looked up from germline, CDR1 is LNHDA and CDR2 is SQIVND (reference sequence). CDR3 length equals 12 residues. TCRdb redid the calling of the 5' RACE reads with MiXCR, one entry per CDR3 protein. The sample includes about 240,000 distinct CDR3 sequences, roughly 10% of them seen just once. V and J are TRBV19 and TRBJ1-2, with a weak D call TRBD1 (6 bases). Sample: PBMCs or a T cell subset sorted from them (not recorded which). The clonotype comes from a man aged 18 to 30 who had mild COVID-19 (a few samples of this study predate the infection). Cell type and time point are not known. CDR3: CASKGDLYGYTF. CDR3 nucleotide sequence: TGTGCCAGTAAGGGGGACCTCTATGGCTACACCTTC.